Each of the 26 T cell receptor beta chains below was sequenced from the same sample in a study of blood T cell repertoires in COVID-19. Assay: immunoSEQ multiplex PCR; the TCRdb copy retains only in-frame clones and omits some. The table includes more than 85,000 clones, 87% detected once. The sequencing sample was made of peripheral blood. The receptors derive from a human donor in a cohort sampled during active COVID-19.

V gene TRBV6-2 or TRBV6-3 combines with J gene TRBJ1-2; D gene uncertain. The CDR3 totals 13 residues. CDR1 MNHEY and CDR2 SVGEGT come from the germline V gene. Trimming cost V 3 bases and J 4 bases, with 9 bases left between them. This chain's CDR3 is CASSYSGGYGYTF. The CDR3 DNA is TGTGCCAGCAGTTATTCGGGTGGCTATGGCTACACCTTC.

This clone has just one count. Its ends do not fully match the called genes, so a read error is possible. The gene calls are TRBV7-7 and TRBJ2-5, with 8 bases identical to TRBD2. The CDR3 extends over 16 amino acids. The V gene's germline CDR1 is SSHAT and CDR2 FNYEAQ (reference sequence). The CDR3 coding sequence is TGTGCTAGCAGCTTTCGCGACCAGCGGGGGCAAGAGACCCAGTACTTC. This translates into CASSFRDQRGQETQYF.

The chain uses TRBV6-5 and TRBJ2-7, with TRBD1 matching over 9 bases. CDR3 length equals 14 residues. The V and J ends lost 10 bases and 4 bases, in that order; junction bases with no gene match: 11. Germline loops: CDR1 MNHEY, CDR2 SVGAGI. For the CDR3, the DNA is TGTGCCACCCGACCGGGACAGGGATGGTACGAGCAGTACTTC. Translation gives CATRPGQGWYEQYF.

This chain connects TRBV6-2 or TRBV6-3 to TRBJ2-5; 15 nucleotides match TRBD2. This CDR3 is built from 17 residues. V shed 5 bases, J shed 6 bases, and the junction held 10 bases outside the gene matches. The germline CDR1 and CDR2 sequences are MNHEY and SVGEGT. The DNA of the CDR3 is TGTGCCAGCAGTCCGGGACTAGCGGGGGGAAAGTCAAAGACCCAGTACTTC. Amino acid sequence: CASSPGLAGGKSKTQYF.

V usage is TRBV7-8 and J usage is TRBJ2-7; D might be TRBD2 (5 bases). Trimming stripped 6 bases from V and 4 bases from J, with 13 bases between. Per germline, CDR1 SGHVS and CDR2 FQNEAQ. The CDR3 runs 13 residues. CDR3 region: CASSFRGEYEQYF. As DNA, the CDR3 is TGTGCCAGCAGTTTCCGGGGAGAATACGAGCAGTACTTC. The variable domain in full, completed from reference TRBV7-8 and TRBJ2-7, reads GAGVSQSPRYKVAKRGQDVALRCDPISGHVSLFWYQQALGQGPEFLTYFQNEAQLDKSGLPSDRFFAERPEGSVSTLKIQRTQQEDSAVYLCASSFRGEYEQYFGPGTRLTVT.

V usage is TRBV11-2 and J usage is TRBJ2-7, with D uncertain. This CDR3 has 15 residues. V lost 2 bases and J 0 bases, leaving 11 bases between the germline ends. Germline V gene sequence: CDR1 SGHAT, CDR2 FQNNGV. This chain's CDR3 is CASSLTDSSSYEQYF. The DNA of the CDR3 is TGTGCCAGCAGCTTAACAGATTCGAGCTCCTACGAGCAGTACTTC.

The chain has TRBV5-6 and TRBJ1-2; TRBD1 is a possible D gene (5 bases). Trimming took off 5 bases at V and 1 base at J, with 12 bases between the two ends. CDR1 and CDR2 from the germline V gene are SGHDT and YYEEEE. CDR3 length equals 14 residues. In DNA form, the CDR3 reads TGTGCCAGCAGTCGCCTCGACAGTAACTATGGCTACACCTTC. Its protein product is CASSRLDSNYGYTF.

V is TRBV5-1 and J is TRBJ1-2; D gene uncertain. V was pared by 1 base and J by 2 bases, with 12 bases between. CDR1 is SGHRS, CDR2 YFSETQ, per germline. CDR3 size: 15 residues. The CDR3 coding sequence is TGCGCCAGCAGCTTGAATGCAGGCGCCAACTATGGCTACACCTTC. This codes for CASSLNAGANYGYTF.

The chain carries TRBV28 and TRBJ2-1; 9 bases align to TRBD2. Germline values: CDR1 MDHEN, CDR2 SYDVKM. This CDR3 region has 15 residues. The V and J ends lost 0 bases and 7 bases, in that order; junction bases with no gene match: 4. CDR3 nucleotides: TGTGCCAGCAGTTTATGGGCGGGGGGGCGAAATGAGCAGTTCTTC. This sequence encodes CASSLWAGGRNEQFF.

The rearrangement links TRBV6-5 to TRBJ1-2, with D perhaps TRBD1 (6 bases). Between the trimmed V and J ends, which lost 6 bases and 1 base, there was a span of 9 bases. The V gene's germline CDR1 is MNHEY and CDR2 SVGAGI. This CDR3 comprises 13 residues. The DNA for the CDR3 is TGTGCCAGCAGAAGGGACATTAACTATGGCTACACCTTC. Protein sequence: CASRRDINYGYTF.

The chain links TRBV24-1 to TRBJ1-2, with 7 bases matching TRBD1. The CDR3 has 15 residues. J gave up 3 bases and V 5 bases, and 8 bases lay outside the gene matches. The germline V gene has CDR1 KGHDR and CDR2 SFDVKD. In nucleotides, the CDR3 is TGTGCCACCAGTGCCAGACAGGGAGTCGACTATGGCTACACCTTC. Protein: CATSARQGVDYGYTF.

This chain joins TRBV9 and TRBJ1-2, with 7 nucleotides matching TRBD1. The V gene's germline CDR1 is SGDLS and CDR2 YYNGEE. Losses at the gene ends were 4 bases for V and 1 base for J; bases not matched to a gene: 7. The CDR3 is 15 residues long. The DNA of the CDR3 is TGTGCCAGCAGCTTAACCGGGACAGTTAACTATGGCTACACCTTC. Protein: CASSLTGTVNYGYTF.

V usage is TRBV25-1 and J usage is TRBJ1-6; D not certain. V shed 5 bases and J shed 7 bases, with 9 bases lying between them. Per the germline V gene, CDR1 is MGHDK and CDR2 is SYGVNS. There are 13 residues in the CDR3. CDR3 region: CASSWVGNSPLHF. The CDR3 nucleotides read TGTGCCAGCAGTTGGGTGGGCAATTCACCCCTCCACTTT.

CDR3 sequence (DNA): TGTGCCAGCAGCTTTGACCAGGGTACAGAAAAACTGTTTTTT. Translation gives CASSFDQGTEKLFF. The chain is built from TRBV5-6 and TRBJ1-4, with D maybe TRBD1 (5 bases). Between the trimmed V and J ends, which lost 2 bases and 8 bases, there was a span of 13 bases. CDR3 length equals 14 residues. Germline CDR1 is SGHDT and CDR2 is YYEEEE.

There are a few counts of this clone. The chain carries TRBV19 and TRBJ1-1; D is perhaps TRBD1 (5 bases). Germline V gene data show CDR1 as LNHDA and CDR2 as SQIVND (reference sequence). V lost 10 bases and J lost 1, with 16 bases in between. The CDR3 has 14 amino acids. CDR3 region: CAKTDGGENTEAFF. The CDR3 coding sequence is TGTGCCAAAACTGACGGGGGAGAGAACACTGAAGCTTTCTTT.

V gene TRBV5-1 combines with J gene TRBJ2-7; the D gene is possibly TRBD2 (5 bases). The CDR3 length is 14 residues. From germline, CDR1 is SGHRS and CDR2 YFSETQ. V gave up 0 bases and J gave up 4 bases, with 11 bases separating them. The CDR3 region is CASSLEGRGYEQYF. CDR3 DNA sequence: TGCGCCAGCAGCTTGGAAGGACGGGGTTACGAGCAGTACTTC. Looking up the rest from reference TRBV5-1 and TRBJ2-7 gives the full variable domain: KAGVTQTPRYLIKTRGQQVTLSCSPISGHRSVSWYQQTPGQGLQFLFEYFSETQRNKGNFPGRFSGRQFSNSRSEMNVSTLELGDSALYLCASSLEGRGYEQYFGPGTRLTVT.

This sequence joins TRBV9 and TRBJ1-5; D might be TRBD1 (6 bases). This CDR3 has 14 amino acids. CDR1 and CDR2 from the germline V gene are SGDLS and YYNGEE. V gave up 4 bases and J gave up 2 bases, with 10 bases separating them. The CDR3 spells CASSLQGGNQPQHF. CDR3 nucleotide sequence: TGTGCCAGCAGCTTACAGGGTGGCAATCAGCCCCAGCATTTT.

J is TRBJ1-3 and V is TRBV7-3; D gene unclear. The length of the CDR3 is 17 residues. V lost 5 bases and J lost 0, with 17 bases in between. Germline CDR1 is SGHTA and CDR2 is FQGTGA. The CDR3 is CASSHSSSEGSGNTIYF. As DNA, the CDR3 is TGTGCCAGCAGCCATTCAAGCAGCGAGGGCTCTGGAAACACCATATATTTT.

The chain has TRBV9 and TRBJ2-7; TRBD2 aligns across 11 bases. The CDR3 extends over 15 amino acids. CDR1 and CDR2 from the germline V gene are SGDLS and YYNGEE. V lost 4 bases and J lost 6; bases outside the gene matches: 9. CDR3 amino acids: CASSPIAGGPFEQYF. The CDR3 coding sequence is TGTGCCAGCAGCCCAATAGCGGGGGGGCCCTTCGAGCAGTACTTC. Filled out from reference TRBV9 and TRBJ2-7, the complete variable domain reads DSGVTQTPKHLITATGQRVTLRCSPRSGDLSVYWYQQSLDQGLQFLIQYYNGEERAKGNILERFSAQQFPDLHSELNLSSLELGDSALYFCASSPIAGGPFEQYFGPGTRLTVT.

The chain joins TRBV7-8 to TRBJ2-7; TRBD2 matches at 11 bases. Germline assignment: CDR1 SGHVS and CDR2 FQNEAQ. Losses at the gene ends were 4 bases for V and 1 base for J; bases not matched to a gene: 3. This CDR3 has 15 residues. The CDR3 DNA is TGTGCCAGCAGCTCGACTAGCGGGGTTTCCTACGAGCAGTACTTC. Translated, it gives CASSSTSGVSYEQYF.

The CDR3 region has the DNA TGTGCCAGCAGTGATCCCGGGACTAACAATGAGCAGTTCTTC. As protein: CASSDPGTNNEQFF. The V call is TRBV6-2 or TRBV6-3, the J call TRBJ2-1; TRBD2 matches 7 bases. CDR1 MNHEY and CDR2 SVGEGT come from the germline V gene. Trimming at V came to 5 bases and at J to 5 bases, leaving 6 bases not matched to a gene. The CDR3 has 14 amino acids.

V and J are TRBV24-1 and TRBJ2-3, with 12 bases aligning to TRBD1. V shed 3 bases and J 5 bases; nucleotides not matched to a gene: 5. Germline assignment: CDR1 KGHDR and CDR2 SFDVKD. CDR3 length: 16 residues. CDR3 DNA: TGTGCCACCAGTGATCCGGGACAGGGGGCCCAAGATACGCAGTATTTT. Translated, it gives CATSDPGQGAQDTQYF.

This clone was seen a handful of times. The genes are TRBV6-1 and TRBJ2-7; D uncertain. Germline values: CDR1 MNHNS, CDR2 SASEGT. The V gene lost 3 bases and the J gene lost 3 bases, with 6 bases spanning the gap. This CDR3 region has 12 residues. The CDR3 loop reads CASSEAGYEQYF. The CDR3 DNA reads TGTGCCAGCAGTGAGGCAGGCTACGAGCAGTACTTC.

The V and J genes are TRBV11-2 and TRBJ2-7, with a weak D call TRBD1 (5 bases). This CDR3 has 13 amino acids. V shed 4 bases and J shed 3 bases, with 10 bases lying between them. Germline lookup yields CDR1 SGHAT and CDR2 FQNNGV. The CDR3 loop reads CASSSTGLYEQYF. Written as DNA, the CDR3 is TGTGCCAGCAGCTCCACAGGCCTCTACGAGCAGTACTTC. The full variable domain, completed using reference TRBV11-2 and TRBJ2-7, is EAGVAQSPRYKIIEKRQSVAFWCNPISGHATLYWYQQILGQGPKLLIQFQNNGVVDDSQLPKDRFSAERLKGVDSTLKIQPAKLEDSAVYLCASSSTGLYEQYFGPGTRLTVT.

V gene TRBV12-3 or TRBV12-4 combines with J gene TRBJ1-2; no reliable D call. V lost 1 base to trimming and J lost 8 bases, with 8 bases between them. CDR3 size: 12 residues. CDR3 bases: TGTGCCAGCAGTTTAGGACTTCAGGGCTACACCTTC. As protein: CASSLGLQGYTF.

The V gene is TRBV7-2, the J gene TRBJ1-5, with 10 bases fitting TRBD1. Germline trimming cut 5 bases from V and 6 bases from J; bases unmatched to any gene: 4. The germline CDR1 and CDR2 sequences are SGHTA and FQGNSA. The CDR3 runs to 14 residues. The CDR3 loop reads CASSLDRGRQPQHF. The CDR3 coding sequence is TGTGCCAGCAGCCTCGACAGGGGGCGTCAGCCCCAGCATTTT.